This is a list of T cell receptor beta chains from one sample in a study of T cell responses to AZD1222 COVID-19 vaccine. The protocol was immunoSEQ multiplex PCR, while the TCRdb copy is restricted to in-frame clones and leaves out a portion. The sample has 130,000 or so clones; around 84% are singletons. The sequenced sample was peripheral blood, obtained on day 0 of AZD1222 vaccination. The source of these receptors is an adult in good health. CDR3s include the opening cysteine and the closing phenylalanine or tryptophan. Each record gives: clone size, J gene, D gene, CDR3 length, V gene, CDR3 protein, CDR3 DNA. The D gene is left open where the match is weak. Rows give clone size only sometimes, using once, few, many, or a class for an expanded clone.

abundance: -; j_gene: TRBJ2-7; d_gene: -; len: 15; v_gene: TRBV7-2; CDR3aa: CASSLLVQGWYEQYF; CDR3nt: TGTGCCAGCAGCTTATTAGTGCAGGGTTGGTACGAGCAGTACTTC
abundance: once; j_gene: TRBJ2-2; d_gene: -; len: 12; v_gene: TRBV28; CDR3aa: CASSTGNGELFF; CDR3nt: TGTGCCAGCAGTACAGGGAACGGGGAGCTGTTTTTT
abundance: -; j_gene: TRBJ1-6; d_gene: TRBD1; len: 15; v_gene: TRBV7-8; CDR3aa: CASSSRQGRDSPLHF; CDR3nt: TGTGCCAGCAGCTCTAGACAGGGTCGGGATTCACCCCTCCACTTT
abundance: -; j_gene: TRBJ2-3; d_gene: TRBD1; len: 15; v_gene: TRBV5-5; CDR3aa: CASSLEGGPLYTQYF; CDR3nt: TGTGCCAGCAGCTTGGAAGGGGGCCCGCTCTATACGCAGTATTTT
abundance: -; j_gene: TRBJ1-1; d_gene: -; len: 16; v_gene: TRBV6-5; CDR3aa: CASSYRGAGMNTEAFF; CDR3nt: TGTGCCAGCAGTTATCGCGGTGCGGGAATGAACACTGAAGCTTTCTTT
abundance: -; j_gene: TRBJ1-2; d_gene: -; len: 16; v_gene: TRBV13; CDR3aa: CASSLGAGGAGYGYTF; CDR3nt: TGTGCCAGCAGCTTAGGCGCCGGGGGCGCTGGCTATGGCTACACCTTC
abundance: -; j_gene: TRBJ2-2; d_gene: TRBD2; len: 14; v_gene: TRBV29-1; CDR3aa: CSVGAGGNTGELFF; CDR3nt: TGCAGCGTGGGGGCGGGGGGGAACACCGGGGAGCTGTTTTTT
abundance: -; j_gene: TRBJ2-1; d_gene: -; len: 15; v_gene: TRBV7-9; CDR3aa: CASSLAGADYNEQFF; CDR3nt: TGTGCCAGCAGCTTAGCGGGAGCAGACTACAATGAGCAGTTCTTC
abundance: -; j_gene: TRBJ1-2; d_gene: -; len: 17; v_gene: TRBV5-1; CDR3aa: CASSLEVLSGADYGYTF; CDR3nt: TGCGCCAGCAGCTTGGAGGTATTGTCAGGGGCTGACTATGGCTACACCTTC
abundance: -; j_gene: TRBJ2-3; d_gene: -; len: 16; v_gene: TRBV9; CDR3aa: CASSVEGPLPTDTQYF; CDR3nt: TGTGCCAGCAGCGTAGAGGGACCTCTACCCACAGATACGCAGTATTTT
abundance: -; j_gene: TRBJ1-5; d_gene: -; len: 14; v_gene: TRBV19; CDR3aa: CASTKGSGSQPQHF; CDR3nt: TGTGCCAGTACCAAAGGTTCGGGCTCTCAGCCCCAGCATTTT
abundance: -; j_gene: TRBJ2-7; d_gene: -; len: 13; v_gene: TRBV7-2; CDR3aa: CASSLAGAVEQYF; CDR3nt: TGTGCCAGCAGCTTAGCAGGGGCGGTCGAGCAGTACTTC
abundance: -; j_gene: TRBJ2-1; d_gene: -; len: 15; v_gene: TRBV19; CDR3aa: CASTPTGNSYNEQFF; CDR3nt: TGTGCCAGTACCCCGACGGGGAACTCCTACAATGAGCAGTTCTTC
abundance: many; j_gene: TRBJ1-5; d_gene: TRBD1; len: 18; v_gene: TRBV28; CDR3aa: CASSWDRGLGYGNQPQHF; CDR3nt: TGTGCCAGCAGCTGGGACAGGGGATTGGGGTATGGCAATCAGCCCCAGCATTTT
abundance: few; j_gene: TRBJ2-7; d_gene: -; len: 14; v_gene: TRBV6-5; CDR3aa: CASSPGRRSYEQYF; CDR3nt: TGTGCCAGCAGCCCCGGTCGGCGATCCTACGAGCAGTACTTC
abundance: -; j_gene: TRBJ1-1; d_gene: -; len: 16; v_gene: TRBV27; CDR3aa: CASSLVPGDMNTEAFF; CDR3nt: TGTGCCAGCAGTTTAGTACCAGGGGATATGAACACTGAAGCTTTCTTT
abundance: -; j_gene: TRBJ2-6; d_gene: TRBD1; len: 16; v_gene: TRBV29-1; CDR3aa: CSVGDRTDSGANVLTF; CDR3nt: TGCAGCGTTGGGGACAGGACCGATTCTGGGGCCAACGTCCTGACTTTC
abundance: -; j_gene: TRBJ1-1; d_gene: -; len: 13; v_gene: TRBV12-3/TRBV12-4; CDR3aa: CATILGRNTEAFF; CDR3nt: TGTGCCACCATACTGGGTAGGAACACTGAAGCTTTCTTT
abundance: -; j_gene: TRBJ2-7; d_gene: TRBD1; len: 16; v_gene: TRBV14; CDR3aa: CASSLIPGTGINEQYF; CDR3nt: TGTGCCAGCAGCCTCATTCCCGGGACAGGTATCAACGAGCAGTACTTC
abundance: once; j_gene: TRBJ1-6; d_gene: TRBD1; len: 15; v_gene: TRBV2; CDR3aa: CASIPTGTHNSPLHF; CDR3nt: TGTGCCAGCATCCCGACAGGGACTCATAATTCACCCCTCCACTTT
abundance: -; j_gene: TRBJ2-1; d_gene: TRBD2; len: 14; v_gene: TRBV2; CDR3aa: CASSKGTSYNEQFF; CDR3nt: TGTGCCAGCAGTAAAGGGACTAGTTACAATGAGCAGTTCTTC
abundance: -; j_gene: TRBJ1-5; d_gene: -; len: 12; v_gene: TRBV28; CDR3aa: CASSFQGQPQHF; CDR3nt: TGTGCCAGCAGTTTTCAAGGTCAGCCCCAGCATTTT
abundance: once; j_gene: TRBJ2-7; d_gene: TRBD1; len: 15; v_gene: TRBV5-4; CDR3aa: CASSIPGQGVYEQYF; CDR3nt: TGTGCCAGCAGTATACCGGGACAGGGGGTTTACGAGCAGTACTTC
abundance: -; j_gene: TRBJ2-1; d_gene: -; len: 15; v_gene: TRBV19; CDR3aa: CASSIVLGDLDEQFF; CDR3nt: TGTGCCAGTAGTATTGTATTGGGGGATTTGGATGAGCAGTTCTTC
abundance: -; j_gene: TRBJ1-2; d_gene: TRBD1; len: 15; v_gene: TRBV5-4; CDR3aa: CASSFQDRSSYGYTF; CDR3nt: TGTGCCAGCAGCTTTCAGGACAGGTCTAGCTATGGCTACACCTTC
abundance: -; j_gene: TRBJ2-5; d_gene: TRBD1; len: 15; v_gene: TRBV6-5; CDR3aa: CASSYSTTGVETQYF; CDR3nt: TGTGCCAGCAGTTACTCGACTACAGGGGTCGAGACCCAGTACTTC
abundance: once; j_gene: TRBJ1-2; d_gene: TRBD1; len: 13; v_gene: TRBV5-6; CDR3aa: CASIYGTGNGYTF; CDR3nt: TGTGCCAGCATCTACGGGACAGGGAATGGCTACACCTTC
abundance: -; j_gene: TRBJ1-6; d_gene: -; len: 15; v_gene: TRBV5-4; CDR3aa: CASSPQKAPITPLHF; CDR3nt: TGTGCCAGCAGCCCCCAGAAAGCGCCTATCACACCCCTCCACTTT
abundance: few; j_gene: TRBJ2-7; d_gene: TRBD1; len: 16; v_gene: TRBV2; CDR3aa: CASITNRQGASYEQYF; CDR3nt: TGTGCCAGCATTACCAACAGACAGGGGGCCTCCTACGAGCAGTACTTC
abundance: -; j_gene: TRBJ2-1; d_gene: TRBD2; len: 16; v_gene: TRBV7-2; CDR3aa: CASSLGWREEGNEQFF; CDR3nt: TGTGCCAGCAGCTTAGGTTGGCGGGAGGAGGGAAATGAGCAGTTCTTC
abundance: -; j_gene: TRBJ1-2; d_gene: -; len: 15; v_gene: TRBV5-1; CDR3aa: CPLEVPGGPNYGYTF; CDR3nt: TGCCCTCTGGAGGTCCCGGGGGGCCCTAACTATGGCTACACCTTC
abundance: -; j_gene: TRBJ2-5; d_gene: -; len: 12; v_gene: TRBV5-4; CDR3aa: CASTSSGETQYF; CDR3nt: TGTGCCAGCACCTCCTCGGGGGAGACCCAGTACTTC
abundance: once; j_gene: TRBJ1-3; d_gene: -; len: 14; v_gene: TRBV10-3; CDR3aa: CAIRIQGGGNTIYF; CDR3nt: TGTGCCATCAGAATACAGGGAGGTGGAAACACCATATATTTT
abundance: -; j_gene: TRBJ2-1; d_gene: TRBD2; len: 16; v_gene: TRBV15; CDR3aa: CATSRVKTSGGNEQFF; CDR3nt: TGTGCCACCAGCAGAGTCAAGACTAGCGGGGGGAATGAGCAGTTCTTC
abundance: -; j_gene: TRBJ2-1; d_gene: -; len: 15; v_gene: TRBV10-3; CDR3aa: CAIRALGLAINEQFF; CDR3nt: TGTGCCATCAGAGCCCTAGGGCTAGCTATCAATGAGCAGTTCTTC
abundance: -; j_gene: TRBJ2-1; d_gene: -; len: 16; v_gene: TRBV28; CDR3aa: CASSAPREPPYNEQFF; CDR3nt: TGTGCCAGCAGTGCCCCCCGGGAGCCCCCCTACAATGAGCAGTTCTTC
abundance: -; j_gene: TRBJ2-1; d_gene: -; len: 14; v_gene: TRBV10-3; CDR3aa: CATLYSSIYNEQFF; CDR3nt: TGTGCCACCCTATATTCGTCGATCTACAATGAGCAGTTCTTC
abundance: -; j_gene: TRBJ2-1; d_gene: TRBD2; len: 13; v_gene: TRBV12-3/TRBV12-4; CDR3aa: CASSPTSRGEQFF; CDR3nt: TGTGCCAGCAGCCCGACTAGCCGCGGTGAGCAGTTCTTC
abundance: -; j_gene: TRBJ2-7; d_gene: -; len: 15; v_gene: TRBV11-2; CDR3aa: CASSPDRHPSYEQYF; CDR3nt: TGTGCCAGCAGCCCCGACCGACACCCCTCCTACGAGCAGTACTTC
abundance: -; j_gene: TRBJ2-7; d_gene: -; len: 12; v_gene: TRBV3-1/TRBV3-2; CDR3aa: CASSQRGSEQYF; CDR3nt: TGTGCCAGCAGCCAAAGGGGGAGCGAGCAGTACTTC
abundance: -; j_gene: TRBJ1-2; d_gene: TRBD1; len: 14; v_gene: TRBV5-1; CDR3aa: CASSQGQANYGYTF; CDR3nt: TGCGCCAGCAGCCAGGGACAGGCCAACTATGGCTACACCTTC
abundance: -; j_gene: TRBJ2-1; d_gene: TRBD2; len: 18; v_gene: TRBV19; CDR3aa: CASSTPPGLAGGYNEQFF; CDR3nt: TGTGCCAGTAGTACCCCCCCCGGACTAGCGGGGGGTTACAATGAGCAGTTCTTC
abundance: once; j_gene: TRBJ1-5; d_gene: -; len: 12; v_gene: TRBV2; CDR3aa: CASSGEGQPQHF; CDR3nt: TGTGCCAGCAGTGGAGAGGGTCAGCCCCAGCATTTT
abundance: -; j_gene: TRBJ1-1; d_gene: -; len: 15; v_gene: TRBV27; CDR3aa: CASSSPDGGNTEAFF; CDR3nt: TGTGCCAGCAGTTCGCCGGACGGAGGGAACACTGAAGCTTTCTTT
abundance: once; j_gene: TRBJ1-1; d_gene: -; len: 13; v_gene: TRBV11-3; CDR3aa: CASGFTGNTEAFF; CDR3nt: TGTGCCAGCGGATTTACAGGGAACACTGAAGCTTTCTTT
abundance: few; j_gene: TRBJ2-3; d_gene: TRBD1; len: 15; v_gene: TRBV10-1; CDR3aa: CASSPGTGGRDTQYF; CDR3nt: TGCGCCAGCAGTCCCGGGACAGGTGGCCGGGATACGCAGTATTTT
abundance: few; j_gene: TRBJ2-7; d_gene: -; len: 12; v_gene: TRBV3-1/TRBV3-2; CDR3aa: CASSRDTYEQYF; CDR3nt: TGTGCCAGCAGCAGGGACACCTACGAGCAGTACTTC
abundance: -; j_gene: TRBJ2-2; d_gene: TRBD1; len: 16; v_gene: TRBV2; CDR3aa: CASSARQGAFAGELFF; CDR3nt: TGTGCCAGCAGTGCACGACAGGGGGCGTTCGCCGGGGAGCTGTTTTTT
abundance: -; j_gene: TRBJ1-2; d_gene: -; len: 11; v_gene: TRBV12-3/TRBV12-4; CDR3aa: CASSSIYGYTF; CDR3nt: TGTGCCAGCAGTTCCATCTATGGCTACACCTTC
abundance: -; j_gene: TRBJ1-3; d_gene: -; len: 15; v_gene: TRBV7-2; CDR3aa: CASSLLQGAANTIYF; CDR3nt: TGTGCCAGCAGCTTATTACAGGGCGCTGCAAACACCATATATTTT
abundance: -; j_gene: TRBJ2-1; d_gene: TRBD1; len: 16; v_gene: TRBV28; CDR3aa: CASSLVGQSSYNEQFF; CDR3nt: TGTGCCAGCAGTTTAGTGGGACAGAGCTCCTACAATGAGCAGTTCTTC
abundance: -; j_gene: TRBJ1-2; d_gene: -; len: 14; v_gene: TRBV19; CDR3aa: CATSKAASGYGYTF; CDR3nt: TGTGCCACCTCAAAGGCAGCTTCAGGCTATGGCTACACCTTC
abundance: -; j_gene: TRBJ1-3; d_gene: TRBD1; len: 17; v_gene: TRBV7-9; CDR3aa: CASRPLGQGVSGNTIYF; CDR3nt: TGTGCCAGCAGACCGCTCGGACAGGGGGTCTCTGGAAACACCATATATTTT
abundance: -; j_gene: TRBJ1-4; d_gene: -; len: 16; v_gene: TRBV18; CDR3aa: CASSPQHGDTMGKLFF; CDR3nt: TGTGCCAGCTCACCACAACACGGGGACACCATGGGAAAACTGTTTTTT
abundance: few; j_gene: TRBJ2-4; d_gene: TRBD2; len: 17; v_gene: TRBV28; CDR3aa: CASRPSRAGGGKNIQYF; CDR3nt: TGTGCCAGCAGGCCCAGTCGCGCGGGGGGTGGCAAAAACATTCAGTACTTC
abundance: -; j_gene: TRBJ1-1; d_gene: -; len: 15; v_gene: TRBV6-1; CDR3aa: CASSEFTGFNTEAFF; CDR3nt: TGTGCCAGCAGTGAATTCACGGGTTTCAACACTGAAGCTTTCTTT